Listed below are T cell receptor beta chains from one sample, sequenced in a study of cytomegalovirus exposure and HLA in healthy donors. Profiling relied on immunoSEQ multiplex PCR, and the TCRdb table lists in-frame clones only, not all of them. Of 110,000 to 150,000 clones in the sample, 70% to 90% are singletons; the top ten hold around 5.9%. The sample was PBMCs. The receptors here all came from a woman younger than 45 in good health and CMV-seropositive. Each CDR3 is given with its conserved first and last residue. A D gene is named only where the DNA matches it firmly. Size is omitted from some rows. Given values are once, few, many or a class for expanded clones.

d_call,j_call,clone_size,v_call,cdr3_nt,cdr3_aa
TRBD2,TRBJ2-3,NA,TRBV18,TGTGCCACCCATCGGGGGGTAGGGACAGATACGCAGTATTTT,CATHRGVGTDTQYF
NA,TRBJ2-5,NA,TRBV6-1,TGTGCCAGCAGTCCCATTTTCGGGACCCAGTACTTC,CASSPIFGTQYF
TRBD2,TRBJ2-1,NA,TRBV19,TGTGCCAGTAGTATAATCGGACTAGCGGGAAACTACTACAATGAGCAGTTCTTC,CASSIIGLAGNYYNEQFF
NA,TRBJ2-3,NA,TRBV5-1,TGCGCCAGCAGCTTGAGGAGCGACCGTGCAGATACGCAGTATTTT,CASSLRSDRADTQYF
NA,TRBJ2-7,NA,TRBV6-1,TGTGCCAGCAGTCTAGGACACATACCCTACGAGCAGTACTTC,CASSLGHIPYEQYF
NA,TRBJ2-5,NA,TRBV5-1,TGCGCCAGCAGTCGGGACTCCCAAGAGACCCAGTACTTC,CASSRDSQETQYF
TRBD2,TRBJ2-2,NA,TRBV5-1,TGCGCCAGCAGCTTAAGCGGGAGCACCGGGGAGCTGTTTTTT,CASSLSGSTGELFF
NA,TRBJ1-3,NA,TRBV13,TGTGCCAGCAGCCCGACAAGCTCTGGAAACACCATATATTTT,CASSPTSSGNTIYF
NA,TRBJ2-5,NA,TRBV25-1,TGTGCCAGCAGCACAGGGATGGGAGAGACCCAGTACTTC,CASSTGMGETQYF
NA,TRBJ2-7,once,TRBV21-1,TGTGCCAGAGTTGAGGGAAGAGACTACGAGCAGTACTTC,CARVEGRDYEQYF
NA,TRBJ2-3,NA,TRBV29-1,TGCAGCGTTGCGTCGGAGTTAGGGGCGGATACGCAGTATTTT,CSVASELGADTQYF
NA,TRBJ2-1,NA,TRBV2,TGTGCCAGTCTATCTAGCTCCTACAATGAGCAGTTCTTC,CASLSSSYNEQFF
TRBD2,TRBJ2-3,NA,TRBV2,TGTGCCAGCAGATTTGGGACTAGCGGCACAGATACGCAGTATTTT,CASRFGTSGTDTQYF
TRBD1,TRBJ2-2,NA,TRBV5-1,TGCGCCAGCAGCTATCTGGGACAGGGGTACACCGGGGAGCTGTTTTTT,CASSYLGQGYTGELFF
NA,TRBJ2-1,NA,TRBV5-1,TGCGCCAGCAGCTTCGGGACTCTGGGCAATGAGCAGTTCTTC,CASSFGTLGNEQFF
NA,TRBJ1-6,NA,TRBV11-2,TGTGCCAGCAGCTCAGCCTGGACAGCCCTTAATTCACCCCTCCACTTT,CASSSAWTALNSPLHF
NA,TRBJ2-7,NA,TRBV27,TGTGCCAGCAGTTCCCAGGGGCCCTACGAGCAGTACTTC,CASSSQGPYEQYF
TRBD1,TRBJ2-6,NA,TRBV5-1,TGCGCCAGCGGGGACAGCTCTGGGGCCAACGTCCTGACTTTC,CASGDSSGANVLTF
NA,TRBJ2-2,NA,TRBV7-9,TGTGCCAGCAGCTTATCCATGACTCCCATGGTCCCCGGGGAGCTGTTTTTT,CASSLSMTPMVPGELFF
NA,TRBJ1-3,NA,TRBV6-6,TGTGCCAGCAGTCCCGTATCTGGAAACACCATATATTTT,CASSPVSGNTIYF
NA,TRBJ1-3,once,TRBV29-1,TGCAGCGTAGCCCCAGGGTTGGGAAACACCATATATTTT,CSVAPGLGNTIYF
NA,TRBJ2-1,NA,TRBV7-9,TGTGCCAGCGGGAGCTCCTACAATGAGCAGTTCTTC,CASGSSYNEQFF
TRBD1,TRBJ2-7,few,TRBV7-9,TGTGCCAGCAGCTCAACGGGACAGACCTACGAGCAGTACTTC,CASSSTGQTYEQYF
NA,TRBJ2-6,NA,TRBV5-6,TGTGCCAGCACCATAGGGGGGGCTCGCTCTGGGGCCAACGTCCTGACTTTC,CASTIGGARSGANVLTF
TRBD2,TRBJ2-1,once,TRBV19,TGTGCCAGTAGTGGACTAGCGGGGGCCCCCTACAATGAGCAGTTCTTC,CASSGLAGAPYNEQFF
TRBD2,TRBJ2-3,NA,TRBV6-1,TGTGCCAGCAGTGAAGCGCTAGCGGGGGGGCCAGATACGCAGTATTTT,CASSEALAGGPDTQYF
TRBD2,TRBJ2-7,NA,TRBV5-1,TGCGCCAGCAGCTTCTACGGGGGGGCCCCTCGCGAGCAGTACTTC,CASSFYGGAPREQYF
NA,TRBJ1-5,NA,TRBV2,TGTGCCAGCAGTGAGAACCAGGGCCGCAATCAGCCCCAGCATTTT,CASSENQGRNQPQHF
TRBD1,TRBJ1-6,NA,TRBV14,TGTGCCAGCAGCCAAAAAACCCGGGACAGGGGCCCGCCACCCCTCCACTTT,CASSQKTRDRGPPPLHF
NA,TRBJ1-3,NA,TRBV2,TGTGCCAGCAGGAGGACAGAGAGCTCTGGAAACACCATATATTTT,CASRRTESSGNTIYF
NA,TRBJ2-1,NA,TRBV29-1,TGCAGCGCCGACAGGATCTCCTACAATGAGCAGTTCTTC,CSADRISYNEQFF
NA,TRBJ2-3,NA,TRBV2,TGTGCCAGCACACAGCTAACAGATACGCAGTATTTT,CASTQLTDTQYF
NA,TRBJ2-6,NA,TRBV27,TGTGCCAGCAGTATGTACAGCTCTGGGGCCAACGTCCTGACTTTC,CASSMYSSGANVLTF
NA,TRBJ1-2,NA,TRBV6-6,TGTGCCAGCAGCGACCCCAGGGGAACCTATGGCTACACCTTC,CASSDPRGTYGYTF
TRBD2,TRBJ2-7,NA,TRBV9,TGTGCCAGCAGCGTAGGGCCGGGACTACCTACCTACGAGCAGTACTTC,CASSVGPGLPTYEQYF
NA,TRBJ2-5,NA,TRBV9,TGTGCCAGCAGCCCTCCGGGCAGGGGTGTGGAGACCCAGTACTTC,CASSPPGRGVETQYF
NA,TRBJ2-1,NA,TRBV2,TGTGCCAGCAGTGATTTGTTTGAGGAGCAGTTCTTC,CASSDLFEEQFF
NA,TRBJ2-7,NA,TRBV5-1,TGCGCCAGCAGCTTGCAGGCCTCGGGGGTAACCTACGAGCAGTACTTC,CASSLQASGVTYEQYF
TRBD2,TRBJ2-7,NA,TRBV7-8,TGTGCCAGCAGTTGGGGGGAGGCTAGCGGGAGTACCGAGCAGTACTTC,CASSWGEASGSTEQYF
TRBD1,TRBJ2-2,NA,TRBV7-2,TGTGCCAGCAGCCTATGGACAGGTGGGATTCCCGGGGAGCTGTTTTTT,CASSLWTGGIPGELFF
TRBD1,TRBJ2-3,NA,TRBV5-1,TGCGCCAGCAGCTTTACGGGACAGGGGGAGAGTACGCAGTATTTT,CASSFTGQGESTQYF
NA,TRBJ1-5,NA,TRBV5-1,TGCGCCAGTTCGTCCTTTCCCAATCAGCCCCAGCATTTT,CASSSFPNQPQHF
TRBD2,TRBJ2-3,NA,TRBV29-1,TGCAGCGCGGGACTAGCGGGGATGGGCACAGATACGCAGTATTTT,CSAGLAGMGTDTQYF
NA,TRBJ1-5,NA,TRBV28,TGTGCCAGCAGTTTGGACGGGGGTGGACAGCCCCAGCATTTT,CASSLDGGGQPQHF
NA,TRBJ2-5,NA,TRBV27,TGTGCCAGCAGTTTATCATCCGGAGAGACCCAGTACTTC,CASSLSSGETQYF
NA,TRBJ1-2,NA,TRBV2,TGTGCCAGCAGCATGAGGACAGACAACTATGGCTACACCTTC,CASSMRTDNYGYTF
NA,TRBJ1-4,NA,TRBV19,TGTGCCAGTAGTATACAGGGTGGCGCAGAAAAACTGTTTTTT,CASSIQGGAEKLFF
NA,TRBJ1-5,NA,TRBV19,TGTGCCAGTAGTATATTCCCTAATAGCAATCAGCCCCAGCATTTT,CASSIFPNSNQPQHF
NA,TRBJ2-5,NA,TRBV7-9,TGTGCCAGCAGCTTAGCCCCAGGGGAAGAGACCCAGTACTTC,CASSLAPGEETQYF
TRBD1,TRBJ1-5,NA,TRBV6-1,TGTGCCAGCAGCGTGGGACAGGGGAATCAGCCCCAGCATTTT,CASSVGQGNQPQHF
TRBD1,TRBJ2-2,NA,TRBV15,TGTGCCACCAGCGGAGGTTACCGGGACAGGGCAAACACCGGGGAGCTGTTTTTT,CATSGGYRDRANTGELFF
NA,TRBJ2-7,NA,TRBV6-5,TGTGCCAGCAGTTGGGGGGATAGCAGGGACGAGCAGTACTTC,CASSWGDSRDEQYF
NA,TRBJ2-1,NA,TRBV9,TGTGCCAGCAGCATAGGGCTAGGGGCCGGTGAGCAGTTCTTC,CASSIGLGAGEQFF
NA,TRBJ1-5,NA,TRBV28,TGTGCCAGCAGTTTACGCGACAATCAGCCCCAGCATTTT,CASSLRDNQPQHF
NA,TRBJ2-2,NA,TRBV7-2,TGTGCCAGCAGCTGGGACTCGCGCCCCCTGAACACCGGGGAGCTGTTTTTT,CASSWDSRPLNTGELFF
TRBD2,TRBJ2-3,NA,TRBV7-8,TGTGCCAGCACCCCGGGGGGGCGGGGGACCTACACAGATACGCAGTATTTT,CASTPGGRGTYTDTQYF
NA,TRBJ1-5,NA,TRBV6-1,TGTGCCAGCACCGGGGGGCGCGGGAGCAATCAGCCCCAGCATTTT,CASTGGRGSNQPQHF
TRBD1,TRBJ1-2,once,TRBV18,TGTGCCAGCTCACAGGGGGACAGGAACTATGGCTACACCTTC,CASSQGDRNYGYTF
TRBD1,TRBJ1-4,NA,TRBV18,TGTGCCAGCTCCCAGGACAGGCTCCCTGCAACTAATGAAAAACTGTTTTTT,CASSQDRLPATNEKLFF
NA,TRBJ2-7,NA,TRBV11-2,TGTGCCAGCAACCCACAGGAGGGGCGGTACGAGCAGTACTTC,CASNPQEGRYEQYF